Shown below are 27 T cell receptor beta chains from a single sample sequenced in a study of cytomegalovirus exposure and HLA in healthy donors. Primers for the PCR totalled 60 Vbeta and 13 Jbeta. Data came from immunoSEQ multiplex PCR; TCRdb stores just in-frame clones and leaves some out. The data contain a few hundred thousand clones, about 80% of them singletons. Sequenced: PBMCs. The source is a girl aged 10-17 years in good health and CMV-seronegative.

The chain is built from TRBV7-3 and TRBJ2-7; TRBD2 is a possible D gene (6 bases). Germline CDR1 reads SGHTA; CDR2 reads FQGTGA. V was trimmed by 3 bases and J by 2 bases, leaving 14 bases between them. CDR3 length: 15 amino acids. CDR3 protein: CASSFLAGKPYEQYF. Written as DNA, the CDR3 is TGTGCCAGCAGCTTCTTGGCGGGGAAACCCTACGAGCAGTACTTC.

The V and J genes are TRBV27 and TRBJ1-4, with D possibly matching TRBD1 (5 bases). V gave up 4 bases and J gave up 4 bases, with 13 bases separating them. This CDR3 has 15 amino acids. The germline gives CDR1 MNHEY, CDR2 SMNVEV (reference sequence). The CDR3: CASSSRTWGNEKLFF. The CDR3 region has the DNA TGTGCCAGCAGTTCCAGGACATGGGGTAATGAAAAACTGTTTTTT.

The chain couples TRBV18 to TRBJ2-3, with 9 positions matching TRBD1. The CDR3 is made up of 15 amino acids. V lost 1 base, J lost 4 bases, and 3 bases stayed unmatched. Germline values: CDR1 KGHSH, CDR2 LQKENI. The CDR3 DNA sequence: TGTGCCAGCTCACCACTTCGACAGGGGGCAGATACGCAGTATTTT. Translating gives CASSPLRQGADTQYF.

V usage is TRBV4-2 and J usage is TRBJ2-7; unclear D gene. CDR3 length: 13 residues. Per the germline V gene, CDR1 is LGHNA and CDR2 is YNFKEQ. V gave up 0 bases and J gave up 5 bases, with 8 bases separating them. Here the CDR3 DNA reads TGTGCCAGCAGCCAAGACCTCTTTAACGAGCAGTACTTC. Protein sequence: CASSQDLFNEQYF.

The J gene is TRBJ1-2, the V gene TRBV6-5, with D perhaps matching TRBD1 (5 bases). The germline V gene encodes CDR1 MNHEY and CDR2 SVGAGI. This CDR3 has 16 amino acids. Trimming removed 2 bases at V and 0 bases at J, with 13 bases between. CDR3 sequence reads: CASSYVGGEANYGYTF. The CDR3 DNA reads TGTGCCAGCAGTTACGTTGGGGGGGAAGCTAACTATGGCTACACCTTC.

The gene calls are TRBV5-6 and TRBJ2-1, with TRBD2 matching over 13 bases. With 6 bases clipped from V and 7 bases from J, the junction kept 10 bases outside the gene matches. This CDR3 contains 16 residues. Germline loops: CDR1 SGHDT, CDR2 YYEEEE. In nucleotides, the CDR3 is TGTGCCAGCAATATAGTTGGGACTAGCGGGAAAAATGAGCAGTTCTTC. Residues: CASNIVGTSGKNEQFF.

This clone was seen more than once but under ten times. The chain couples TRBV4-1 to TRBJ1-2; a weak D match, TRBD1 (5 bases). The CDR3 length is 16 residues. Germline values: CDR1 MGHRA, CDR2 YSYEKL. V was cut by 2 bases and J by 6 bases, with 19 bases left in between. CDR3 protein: CASSQSSQGSVDGYTF. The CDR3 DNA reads TGCGCCAGCAGCCAATCCTCCCAGGGCTCGGTTGATGGCTACACCTTC.

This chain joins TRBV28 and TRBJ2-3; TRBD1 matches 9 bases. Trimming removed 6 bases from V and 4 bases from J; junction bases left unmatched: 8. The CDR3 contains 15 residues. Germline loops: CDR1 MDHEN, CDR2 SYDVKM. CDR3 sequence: CASRLRDREADTQYF. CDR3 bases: TGTGCCAGCAGGCTCCGGGACAGGGAAGCAGATACGCAGTATTTT. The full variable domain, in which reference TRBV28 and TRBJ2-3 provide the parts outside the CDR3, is DVKVTQSSRYLVKRTGEKVFLECVQDMDHENMFWYRQDPGLGLRLIYFSYDVKMKEKGDIPEGYSVSREKKERFSLILESASTNQTSMYLCASRLRDREADTQYFGPGTRLTVL.

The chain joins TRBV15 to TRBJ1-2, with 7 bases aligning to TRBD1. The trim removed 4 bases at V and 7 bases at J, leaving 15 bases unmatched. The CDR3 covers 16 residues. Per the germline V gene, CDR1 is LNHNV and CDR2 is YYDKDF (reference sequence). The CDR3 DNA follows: TGTGCCACCAGCACCCGACAGGGTTTCACGCGTCGTGGCTACACCTTC. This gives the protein CATSTRQGFTRRGYTF.

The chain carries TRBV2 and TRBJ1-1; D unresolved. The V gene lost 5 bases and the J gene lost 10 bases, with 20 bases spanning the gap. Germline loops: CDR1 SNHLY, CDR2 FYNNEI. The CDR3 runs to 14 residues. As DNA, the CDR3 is TGTGCCAGCAGTTCCCTTCGTGAGGGTTTAGTAGCTTTCTTT. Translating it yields CASSSLREGLVAFF. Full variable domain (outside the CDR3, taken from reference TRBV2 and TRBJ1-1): EPEVTQTPSHQVTQMGQEVILRCVPISNHLYFYWYRQILGQKVEFLVSFYNNEISEKSEIFDDQFSVERPDGSNFTLKIRSTKLEDSAMYFCASSSLREGLVAFFGQGTRLTVV.

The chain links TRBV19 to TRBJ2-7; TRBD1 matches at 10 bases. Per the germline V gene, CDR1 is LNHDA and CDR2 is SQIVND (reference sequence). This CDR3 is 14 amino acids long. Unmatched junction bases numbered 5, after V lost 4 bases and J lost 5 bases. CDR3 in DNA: TGTGCCAGTAGTACCCGACAGGGGGCGAACGAGCAGTACTTC. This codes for CASSTRQGANEQYF.

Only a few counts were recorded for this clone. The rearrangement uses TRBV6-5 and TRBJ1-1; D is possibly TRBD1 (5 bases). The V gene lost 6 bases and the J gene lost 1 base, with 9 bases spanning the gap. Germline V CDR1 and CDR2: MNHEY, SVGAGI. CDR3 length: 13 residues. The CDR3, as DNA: TGTGCCAGCAGAGCCGGGGGGAACACTGAAGCTTTCTTT. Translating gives CASRAGGNTEAFF.

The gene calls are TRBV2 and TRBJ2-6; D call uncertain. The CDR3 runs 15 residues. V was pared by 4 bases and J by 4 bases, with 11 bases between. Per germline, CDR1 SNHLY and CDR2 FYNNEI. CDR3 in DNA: TGTGCCAGCAGTGGAAGAGAGCCCGGGGCCAACGTCCTGACTTTC. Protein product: CASSGREPGANVLTF.

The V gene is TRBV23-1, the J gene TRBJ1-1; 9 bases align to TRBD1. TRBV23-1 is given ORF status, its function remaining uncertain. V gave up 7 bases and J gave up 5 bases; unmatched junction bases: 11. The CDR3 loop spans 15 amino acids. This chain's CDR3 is CASIRPTDRGTEAFF. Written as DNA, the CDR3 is TGCGCCAGCATCCGCCCTACGGACAGGGGTACTGAAGCTTTCTTT.

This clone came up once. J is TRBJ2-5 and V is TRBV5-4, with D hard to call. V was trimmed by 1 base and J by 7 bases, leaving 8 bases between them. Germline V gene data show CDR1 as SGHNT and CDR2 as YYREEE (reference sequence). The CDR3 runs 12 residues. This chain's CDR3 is CASSLSPSTQYF. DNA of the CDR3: TGTGCCAGCAGCTTGTCCCCCTCGACCCAGTACTTC.

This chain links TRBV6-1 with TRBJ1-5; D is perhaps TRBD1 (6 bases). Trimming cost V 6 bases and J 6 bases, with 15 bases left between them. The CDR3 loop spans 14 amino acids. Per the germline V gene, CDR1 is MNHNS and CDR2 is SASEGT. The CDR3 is CASRGIQGIQPQHF. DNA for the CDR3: TGTGCCAGCAGGGGCATTCAGGGGATTCAGCCCCAGCATTTT.

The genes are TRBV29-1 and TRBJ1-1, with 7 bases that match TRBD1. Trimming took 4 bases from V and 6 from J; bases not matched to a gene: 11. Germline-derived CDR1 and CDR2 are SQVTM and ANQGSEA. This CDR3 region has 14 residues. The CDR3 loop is CSVGRQGVASEAFF. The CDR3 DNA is TGCAGCGTTGGCCGACAGGGAGTTGCTTCTGAAGCTTTCTTT.

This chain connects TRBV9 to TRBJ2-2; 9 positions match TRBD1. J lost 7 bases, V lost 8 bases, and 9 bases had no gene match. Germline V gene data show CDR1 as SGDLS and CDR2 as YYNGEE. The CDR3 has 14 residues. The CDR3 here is CARTTGGVSGELFF. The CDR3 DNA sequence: TGTGCCAGGACGACAGGGGGTGTAAGCGGGGAGCTGTTTTTT.

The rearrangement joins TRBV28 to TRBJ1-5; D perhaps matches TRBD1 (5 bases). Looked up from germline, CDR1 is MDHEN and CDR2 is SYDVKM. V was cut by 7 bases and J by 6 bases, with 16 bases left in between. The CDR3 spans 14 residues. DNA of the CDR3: TGTGCCAGCACCTTGCCAGGGATCGGTCAGCCCCAGCATTTT. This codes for CASTLPGIGQPQHF. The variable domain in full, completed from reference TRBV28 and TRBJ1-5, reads DVKVTQSSRYLVKRTGEKVFLECVQDMDHENMFWYRQDPGLGLRLIYFSYDVKMKEKGDIPEGYSVSREKKERFSLILESASTNQTSMYLCASTLPGIGQPQHFGDGTRLSIL.

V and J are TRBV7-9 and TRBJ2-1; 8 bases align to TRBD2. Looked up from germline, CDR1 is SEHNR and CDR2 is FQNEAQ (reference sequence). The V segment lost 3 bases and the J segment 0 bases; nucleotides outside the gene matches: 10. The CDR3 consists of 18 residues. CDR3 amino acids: CASSFKTSVTLSYNEQFF. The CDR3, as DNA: TGTGCCAGCAGCTTTAAGACTAGCGTTACGCTCTCCTACAATGAGCAGTTCTTC.

The CDR3 nucleotides read TGTGCCTGGGAACCCCGGGACAGGGGGCACCATGGCTACACCTTC. Encoded protein: CAWEPRDRGHHGYTF. The rearrangement joins TRBV30 to TRBJ1-2, with TRBD1 matching over 12 bases. Trimming cost V 5 bases and J 6 bases; bases outside gene matches: 10. The CDR3 covers 15 residues. Germline CDR1 and CDR2: GTSNPN and SVGIG (reference sequence).

The CDR3 reads CASSPFDVGQGAYSPLHF. The DNA of the CDR3 is TGTGCCAGCTCACCGTTCGACGTGGGACAGGGGGCCTATTCACCCCTCCACTTT. This chain joins TRBV18 and TRBJ1-6; 12 bases are shared with TRBD1. The CDR3 length is 18 residues. Looked up from germline, CDR1 is KGHSH and CDR2 is LQKENI. Unmatched junction bases numbered 11, after V lost 3 bases and J lost 8 bases.

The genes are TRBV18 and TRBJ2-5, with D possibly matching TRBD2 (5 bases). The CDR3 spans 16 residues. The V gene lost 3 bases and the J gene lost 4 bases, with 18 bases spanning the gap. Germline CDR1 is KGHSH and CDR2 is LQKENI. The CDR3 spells CASSPIPGSGGETQYF. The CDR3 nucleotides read TGTGCCAGCTCACCGATCCCTGGGAGCGGAGGAGAGACCCAGTACTTC.

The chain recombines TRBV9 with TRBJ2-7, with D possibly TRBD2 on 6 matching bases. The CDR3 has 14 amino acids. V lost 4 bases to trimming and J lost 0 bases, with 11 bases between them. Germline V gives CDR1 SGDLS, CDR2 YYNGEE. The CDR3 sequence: CASSPRLVSYEQYF. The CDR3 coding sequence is TGTGCCAGCAGCCCTCGACTAGTCTCCTACGAGCAGTACTTC. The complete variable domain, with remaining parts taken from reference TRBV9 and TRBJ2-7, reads DSGVTQTPKHLITATGQRVTLRCSPRSGDLSVYWYQQSLDQGLQFLIQYYNGEERAKGNILERFSAQQFPDLHSELNLSSLELGDSALYFCASSPRLVSYEQYFGPGTRLTVT.

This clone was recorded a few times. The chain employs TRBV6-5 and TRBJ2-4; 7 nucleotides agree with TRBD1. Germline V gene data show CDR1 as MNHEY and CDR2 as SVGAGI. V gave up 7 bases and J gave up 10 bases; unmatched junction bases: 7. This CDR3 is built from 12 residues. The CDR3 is CASISAGGIQYF. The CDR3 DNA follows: TGTGCCAGCATATCGGCAGGGGGTATTCAGTACTTC.

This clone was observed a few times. CDR3 residues: CASSLVSGQETQYF. Written as DNA, the CDR3 is TGTGCCAGCAGCTTAGTTAGCGGCCAAGAGACCCAGTACTTC. The chain is built from TRBV7-2 and TRBJ2-5; perhaps TRBD2 as D (6 bases). In germline, CDR1 is SGHTA, CDR2 FQGNSA. V was cut by 1 base and J by 1 base, with 7 bases left in between. The CDR3 runs 14 residues.

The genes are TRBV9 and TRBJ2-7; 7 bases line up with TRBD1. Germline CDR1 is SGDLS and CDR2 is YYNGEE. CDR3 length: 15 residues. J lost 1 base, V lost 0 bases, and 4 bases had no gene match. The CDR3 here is CASSVGDRESYEQYF. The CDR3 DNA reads TGTGCCAGCAGCGTAGGAGACAGGGAGTCCTACGAGCAGTACTTC.